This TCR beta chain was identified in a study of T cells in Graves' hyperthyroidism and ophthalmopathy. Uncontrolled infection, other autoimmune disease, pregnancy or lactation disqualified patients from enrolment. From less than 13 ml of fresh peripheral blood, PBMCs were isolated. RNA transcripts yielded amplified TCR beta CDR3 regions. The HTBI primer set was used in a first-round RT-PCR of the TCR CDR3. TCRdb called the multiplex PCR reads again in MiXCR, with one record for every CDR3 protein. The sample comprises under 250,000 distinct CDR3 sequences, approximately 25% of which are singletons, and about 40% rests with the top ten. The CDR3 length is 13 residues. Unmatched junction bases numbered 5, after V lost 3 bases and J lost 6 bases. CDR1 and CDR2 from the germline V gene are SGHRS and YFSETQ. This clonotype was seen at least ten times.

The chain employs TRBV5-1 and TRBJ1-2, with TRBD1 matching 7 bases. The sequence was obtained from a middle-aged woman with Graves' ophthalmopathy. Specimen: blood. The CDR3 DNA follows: TGCGCCAGCAGCTCGTTACAGGGGAATGGCTACACCTTC. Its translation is CASSSLQGNGYTF. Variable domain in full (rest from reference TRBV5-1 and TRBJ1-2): KAGVTQTPRYLIKTRGQQVTLSCSPISGHRSVSWYQQTPGQGLQFLFEYFSETQRNKGNFPGRFSGRQFSNSRSEMNVSTLELGDSALYLCASSSLQGNGYTFGSGTRLTVV.